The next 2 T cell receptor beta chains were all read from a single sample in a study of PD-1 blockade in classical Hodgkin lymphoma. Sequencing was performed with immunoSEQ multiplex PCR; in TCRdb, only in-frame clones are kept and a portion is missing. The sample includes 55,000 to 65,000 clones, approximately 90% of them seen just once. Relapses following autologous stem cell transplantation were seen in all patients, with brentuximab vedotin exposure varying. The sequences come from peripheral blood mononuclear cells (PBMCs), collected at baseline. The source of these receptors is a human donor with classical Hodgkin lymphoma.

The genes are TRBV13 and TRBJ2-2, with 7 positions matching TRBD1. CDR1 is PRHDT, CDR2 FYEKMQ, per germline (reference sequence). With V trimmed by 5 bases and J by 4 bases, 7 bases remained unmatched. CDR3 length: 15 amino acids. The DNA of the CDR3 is TGTGCCAGCAGCCAAAACAGGGGTGGCACCGGGGAGCTGTTTTTT. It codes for CASSQNRGGTGELFF. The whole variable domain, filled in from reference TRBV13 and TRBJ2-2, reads AAGVIQSPRHLIKEKRETATLKCYPIPRHDTVYWYQQGPGQDPQFLISFYEKMQSDKGSIPDRFSAQQFSDYHSELNMSSLELGDSALYFCASSQNRGGTGELFFGEGSRLTVL.

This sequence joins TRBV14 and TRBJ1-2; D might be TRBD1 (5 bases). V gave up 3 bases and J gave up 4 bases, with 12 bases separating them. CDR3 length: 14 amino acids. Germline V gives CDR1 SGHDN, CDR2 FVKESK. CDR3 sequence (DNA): TGTGCCAGCAGCCAGTTGAGGGGACCCTATGGCTACACCTTC. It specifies CASSQLRGPYGYTF. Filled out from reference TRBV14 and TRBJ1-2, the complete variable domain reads EAGVTQFPSHSVIEKGQTVTLRCDPISGHDNLYWYRRVMGKEIKFLLHFVKESKQDESGMPNNRFLAERTGGTYSTLKVQPAELEDSGVYFCASSQLRGPYGYTFGSGTRLTVV.